This TCR beta chain was obtained from a study of shared T cell receptors in the human thymus (dated by TCRdb to about 2021). In the study overall: The study examined how self-reactive, shared T-cell receptor alpha chains are generated in the human thymus.

Libraries came from the immunoSEQ multiplex PCR assay. What TCRdb holds here is the immuneACCESS table cut down to in-frame rearrangements. Part of the clones is not present; checked against another copy, under half of the missing clones reflect an unresolved V gene, and the others are unexplained. The sample data list 72,000 or so clones, and 90% to 95% of these were observed just once. The ten most abundant clones make up approximately 0.03% of the sample. A remark on this clone: Its antigen is not yet known. One base away there is no much larger clone; base qualities are not given.

The sample was thymocytes. This clonotype was sampled from a human donor.

CDR3 region: CASHAGGWGGYTF. The nucleotide sequence is given as TGTGCCAGCCACGCAGGGGGCTGGGGTGGCTACACCTTC. The rearranged chain carries TRBV6-5 and TRBJ1-2, and 8 junction bases match TRBD1. CDR1 and CDR2, per the germline V gene, are MNHEY and SVGAGI. The germline V end is reduced by 8 bases and the J end by 7 bases; junction bases left unmatched: 9. From cysteine to phenylalanine, the CDR3 is 13 amino acids long. Only the CDR3 portion is preserved as DNA: 39 bases, with reading frame beginning at the first base.